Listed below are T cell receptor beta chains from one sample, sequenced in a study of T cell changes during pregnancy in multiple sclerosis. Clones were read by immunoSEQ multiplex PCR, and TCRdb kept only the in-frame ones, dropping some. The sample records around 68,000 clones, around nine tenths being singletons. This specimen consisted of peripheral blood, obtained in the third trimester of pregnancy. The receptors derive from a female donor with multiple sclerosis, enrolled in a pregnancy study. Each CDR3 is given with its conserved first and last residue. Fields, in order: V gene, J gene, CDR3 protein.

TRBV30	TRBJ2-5	CAWSSWTTQETQYF
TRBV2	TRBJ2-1	CASSSIGGRGGEQFF
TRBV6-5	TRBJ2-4	CASSYSRVEGRNIQYF
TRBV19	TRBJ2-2	CASWGRGNTGELFF
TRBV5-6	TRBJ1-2	CASSARQSVYGYTF
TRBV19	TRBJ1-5	CASTPTGGNQPQHF
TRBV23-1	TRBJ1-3	CASRRPRCTRGNTIYF
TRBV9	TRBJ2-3	CASSGWGGSTDTQYF
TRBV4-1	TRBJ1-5	CASSQTPDRGDQPQHF
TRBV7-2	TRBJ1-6	CASSPRQGKYSPLHF
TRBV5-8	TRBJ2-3	CASSAWEYVVDTQYF
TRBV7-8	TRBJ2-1	CASSEHLVAGTEQFF
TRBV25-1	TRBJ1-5	CASSDRGEVQPQHF
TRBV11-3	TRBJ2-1	CASSPGGIAYNEQFF
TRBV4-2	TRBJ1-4	CASSSRQGGEKLFF
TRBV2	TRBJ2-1	CASTRLASYNEQFF
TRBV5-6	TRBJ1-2	CASSLAGQGAFGYTF
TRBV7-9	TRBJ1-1	CASSSDSWNTEAFF
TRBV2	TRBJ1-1	CASSEGFGASEPEAFF
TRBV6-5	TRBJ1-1	CASSYSRAGGFFEAFF